This T cell receptor (beta chain) was documented in a study of CD8 T cells in ankylosing spondylitis. Quantitative 5'-RACE was performed with molecular barcodes, and it yielded the TCR beta libraries. TCRdb reprocessed the 5' RACE reads via MiXCR and lists one record per CDR3 protein. The table shows about 220,000 distinct CDR3 sequences, with 6% to 8% occurring only once. This CDR3 is built from 19 residues. The junction had 16 bases not matched to a gene; V was cut back by 2 bases and J by 4 bases. Germline assignment: CDR1 MDHEN and CDR2 SYDVKM. Study-wide results and caveats: Clones that were linked to disease were CD8+ and were relatively rare in peripheral blood. Earlier reports found some motif variants in synovial fluid and blood in reactive arthritis. What seemed typical of ankylosing spondylitis blood was a TCR beta motif built from eight highly homologous variants. Disease-associated clones were reportedly significantly overrepresented in matched ankylosing spondylitis synovial fluid.

Worth noting for this clonotype: What it binds is not known.

This rearrangement joins TRBV28 to TRBJ2-5, with 10 bases that match TRBD2. The sample comprised blood, either unsorted or a sorted T cell fraction (not recorded which). This sequence was found in a male donor with ankylosing spondylitis. CDR3: CASSLERFRSSGRGETQYF. The CDR3 DNA follows: TGTGCCAGCAGTTTAGAAAGGTTTAGGTCTAGCGGGAGAGGAGAGACCCAGTACTTC.